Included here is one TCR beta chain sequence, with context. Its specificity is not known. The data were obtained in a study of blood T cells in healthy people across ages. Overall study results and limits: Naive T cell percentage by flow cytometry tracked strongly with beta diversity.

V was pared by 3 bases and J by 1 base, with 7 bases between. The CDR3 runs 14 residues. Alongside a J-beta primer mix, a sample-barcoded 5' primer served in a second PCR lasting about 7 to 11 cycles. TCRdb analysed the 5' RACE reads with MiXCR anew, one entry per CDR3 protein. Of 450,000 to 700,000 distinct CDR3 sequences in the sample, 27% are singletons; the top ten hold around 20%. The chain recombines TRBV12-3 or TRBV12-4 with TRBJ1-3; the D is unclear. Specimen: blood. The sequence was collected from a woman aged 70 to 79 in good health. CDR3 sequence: CASSLEESGNTIYF. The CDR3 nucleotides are TGTGCCAGCAGTTTGGAGGAGTCTGGAAACACCATATATTTT.